The 14 T cell receptor beta chains in this list originate from one sample, sequenced in a study of blood T cells in healthy people across ages. Through a sample-barcoded 5' primer and a J-beta primer mix, a second PCR was run for 7 to 11 cycles. MiXCR, applied by TCRdb to the 5' RACE reads, yields one record per CDR3 protein. The sample carries about 780,000 distinct CDR3 sequences, around 45% recorded once. The sample taken for sequencing was blood. The receptors were sampled from an older man in good health.

The table lists this clonotype with a few counts. A single base separates this from a much larger clone, so it may be a read error. The chain recombines TRBV28 with TRBJ2-7; weak D call: TRBD1 (5 bases). The CDR3 length is 13 residues. The V gene's germline CDR1 is MDHEN and CDR2 SYDVKM. Trimming removed 10 bases at V and 2 bases at J, with 15 bases between. The CDR3 is CATLRGRAYEQYF. The CDR3 DNA reads as TGTGCCACCCTCAGAGGCAGGGCCTACGAGCAGTACTTC.

This clonotype has a handful of counts. CDR3 amino acids: CASSLEGAPQPQHF. The CDR3, as DNA: TGCGCCAGCAGCTTGGAGGGGGCGCCTCAGCCCCAGCATTTT. This chain links TRBV5-1 with TRBJ1-5; 7 positions agree with TRBD1. The CDR3 covers 14 residues. The V gene end was trimmed by 0 bases and the J gene end by 6 bases; junction bases not matched to a gene: 3. Germline V lookup: CDR1 SGHRS, CDR2 YFSETQ. The variable domain in full, with the rest retrieved from reference TRBV5-1 and TRBJ1-5, is KAGVTQTPRYLIKTRGQQVTLSCSPISGHRSVSWYQQTPGQGLQFLFEYFSETQRNKGNFPGRFSGRQFSNSRSEMNVSTLELGDSALYLCASSLEGAPQPQHFGDGTRLSIL.

The rearrangement uses TRBV7-8 and TRBJ2-7; a possible D gene is TRBD1 (6 bases). V gave up 5 bases and J gave up 7 bases, with 24 bases separating them. CDR1 SGHVS and CDR2 FQNEAQ come from the germline V gene. This CDR3 spans 16 amino acids. The DNA for the CDR3 is TGTGCCAGCAGCCTCACCGGGACATTCACCTACAATGAGCAGTACTTC. This translates into CASSLTGTFTYNEQYF.

The chain uses TRBV18 and TRBJ2-1; D not certain. V was shortened by 3 bases and J by 5 bases, with 11 bases between the two germline ends. The CDR3 consists of 14 residues. CDR1 and CDR2 (germline): KGHSH, LQKENI. The DNA for the CDR3 is TGTGCCAGCTCACCGGGGTCGTCGGACAATGAGCAGTTCTTC. It yields the protein CASSPGSSDNEQFF.

This clonotype was seen a handful of times. J is TRBJ1-5 and V is TRBV15; D is ambiguous. Germline V CDR1 and CDR2: LNHNV, YYDKDF (reference sequence). The V end was cut by 0 bases, the J end by 0 bases, with 6 bases between. The CDR3 loop spans 15 amino acids. As DNA, the CDR3 is TGTGCCACCAGCAGAGATTTCTCTAGCAATCAGCCCCAGCATTTT. Translated, it gives CATSRDFSSNQPQHF.

The rearrangement joins TRBV29-1 to TRBJ2-5, with 7 positions matching TRBD1. The V segment lost 8 bases and the J segment 2 bases; nucleotides outside the gene matches: 11. This CDR3 spans 14 amino acids. Per germline, CDR1 SQVTM and CDR2 ANQGSEA. The CDR3 coding sequence is TGCAGCCTTTCCCAGGGGGTTGCTCAAGAGACCCAGTACTTC. Its protein is CSLSQGVAQETQYF.

The CDR3 protein is CASSLNGQRDNEQYF. CDR3 nucleotides: TGTGCCAGCTCCCTGAACGGTCAGCGTGACAATGAGCAGTACTTC. The gene calls are TRBV18 and TRBJ2-5; D gene ambiguous. Germline V gives CDR1 KGHSH, CDR2 LQKENI. This CDR3 contains 15 residues. V was clipped by 6 bases and J by 11 bases, with 25 bases between them.

J is TRBJ1-1 and V is TRBV9; weak D call: TRBD1 (5 bases). CDR1 SGDLS and CDR2 YYNGEE come from the germline V gene. This CDR3 spans 11 amino acids. V lost 3 bases, J lost 11 bases, and 11 bases lay in between. The CDR3 spells CASSGGGKAFF. CDR3 coding DNA: TGTGCCAGCAGCGGGGGGGGGAAGGCTTTCTTT.

This chain joins TRBV10-3 and TRBJ1-6; possible D gene TRBD1, 6 bases. V lost 2 bases to trimming and J lost 9 bases, with 20 bases between them. Germline values: CDR1 ENHRY, CDR2 SYGVKD. The CDR3 covers 17 residues. The CDR3, as DNA: TGTGCCATCAGTGAGCCCTTCGGGGGACATGGCTCTTCACCCCTCCACTTT. Protein sequence: CAISEPFGGHGSSPLHF.

This clonotype has just a few counts. The chain joins TRBV5-1 to TRBJ2-3; 8 bases align to TRBD2. Looked up from germline, CDR1 is SGHRS and CDR2 is YFSETQ. The CDR3 has 19 amino acids. The J segment lost 1 base and the V segment lost 0 bases, leaving 13 bases of the junction unmatched. CDR3 protein: CASSLGWTSTLGGTDTQYF. Written as DNA, the CDR3 is TGCGCCAGCAGCTTGGGCTGGACTAGCACTTTGGGAGGCACAGATACGCAGTATTTT. Based on the CDR3 plus reference TRBV5-1 and TRBJ2-3, the full variable domain is KAGVTQTPRYLIKTRGQQVTLSCSPISGHRSVSWYQQTPGQGLQFLFEYFSETQRNKGNFPGRFSGRQFSNSRSEMNVSTLELGDSALYLCASSLGWTSTLGGTDTQYFGPGTRLTVL.

This chain connects TRBV7-2 to TRBJ2-7; 13 bases match TRBD2. The V and J ends lost 5 bases and 0 bases, in that order; junction bases with no gene match: 10. Looked up from germline, CDR1 is SGHTA and CDR2 is FQGNSA. This CDR3 is built from 18 residues. CDR3 in DNA: TGTGCCAGCAGCCCGGGACTAGCGGGACAACTTAGCTCCTACGAGCAGTACTTC. It yields the protein CASSPGLAGQLSSYEQYF.

This clonotype has a handful of counts. The chain uses TRBV30 and TRBJ2-5, with a tentative D call TRBD1 (6 bases). Trimming shortened V by 2 bases and J by 4 bases, and 23 bases separated the two germline ends. Germline V gives CDR1 GTSNPN, CDR2 SVGIG (reference sequence). CDR3 length: 17 amino acids. DNA for the CDR3: TGTGCCTGGAGTACCCTCCAGACAGGATCAAGGGGAGAGACCCAGTACTTC. It translates to CAWSTLQTGSRGETQYF.

J is TRBJ2-7 and V is TRBV20-1; 7 nucleotides match TRBD1. The CDR3 extends over 13 amino acids. V lost 2 bases and J lost 8; bases outside the gene matches: 9. CDR1 is DFQATT and CDR2 is SNEGSKA in the germline V gene (reference sequence). CDR3 in amino acids: CSARRQGPGQQYF. The DNA of the CDR3 is TGCAGTGCTAGACGACAGGGCCCCGGGCAGCAGTACTTC.

Notes on this clonotype: This clone may be a read error of a much larger clone one base away. This chain connects TRBV11-3 to TRBJ2-5; 8 nucleotides match TRBD2. This CDR3 spans 13 amino acids. The V gene's germline CDR1 is SGHNT and CDR2 YENEEA. The junction had 12 bases not matched to a gene; V was cut back by 5 bases and J by 13 bases. CDR3 loop: CASSPELAGSRYF. CDR3 nucleotides: TGTGCCAGCAGCCCAGAATTAGCGGGGAGTCGGTACTTC.